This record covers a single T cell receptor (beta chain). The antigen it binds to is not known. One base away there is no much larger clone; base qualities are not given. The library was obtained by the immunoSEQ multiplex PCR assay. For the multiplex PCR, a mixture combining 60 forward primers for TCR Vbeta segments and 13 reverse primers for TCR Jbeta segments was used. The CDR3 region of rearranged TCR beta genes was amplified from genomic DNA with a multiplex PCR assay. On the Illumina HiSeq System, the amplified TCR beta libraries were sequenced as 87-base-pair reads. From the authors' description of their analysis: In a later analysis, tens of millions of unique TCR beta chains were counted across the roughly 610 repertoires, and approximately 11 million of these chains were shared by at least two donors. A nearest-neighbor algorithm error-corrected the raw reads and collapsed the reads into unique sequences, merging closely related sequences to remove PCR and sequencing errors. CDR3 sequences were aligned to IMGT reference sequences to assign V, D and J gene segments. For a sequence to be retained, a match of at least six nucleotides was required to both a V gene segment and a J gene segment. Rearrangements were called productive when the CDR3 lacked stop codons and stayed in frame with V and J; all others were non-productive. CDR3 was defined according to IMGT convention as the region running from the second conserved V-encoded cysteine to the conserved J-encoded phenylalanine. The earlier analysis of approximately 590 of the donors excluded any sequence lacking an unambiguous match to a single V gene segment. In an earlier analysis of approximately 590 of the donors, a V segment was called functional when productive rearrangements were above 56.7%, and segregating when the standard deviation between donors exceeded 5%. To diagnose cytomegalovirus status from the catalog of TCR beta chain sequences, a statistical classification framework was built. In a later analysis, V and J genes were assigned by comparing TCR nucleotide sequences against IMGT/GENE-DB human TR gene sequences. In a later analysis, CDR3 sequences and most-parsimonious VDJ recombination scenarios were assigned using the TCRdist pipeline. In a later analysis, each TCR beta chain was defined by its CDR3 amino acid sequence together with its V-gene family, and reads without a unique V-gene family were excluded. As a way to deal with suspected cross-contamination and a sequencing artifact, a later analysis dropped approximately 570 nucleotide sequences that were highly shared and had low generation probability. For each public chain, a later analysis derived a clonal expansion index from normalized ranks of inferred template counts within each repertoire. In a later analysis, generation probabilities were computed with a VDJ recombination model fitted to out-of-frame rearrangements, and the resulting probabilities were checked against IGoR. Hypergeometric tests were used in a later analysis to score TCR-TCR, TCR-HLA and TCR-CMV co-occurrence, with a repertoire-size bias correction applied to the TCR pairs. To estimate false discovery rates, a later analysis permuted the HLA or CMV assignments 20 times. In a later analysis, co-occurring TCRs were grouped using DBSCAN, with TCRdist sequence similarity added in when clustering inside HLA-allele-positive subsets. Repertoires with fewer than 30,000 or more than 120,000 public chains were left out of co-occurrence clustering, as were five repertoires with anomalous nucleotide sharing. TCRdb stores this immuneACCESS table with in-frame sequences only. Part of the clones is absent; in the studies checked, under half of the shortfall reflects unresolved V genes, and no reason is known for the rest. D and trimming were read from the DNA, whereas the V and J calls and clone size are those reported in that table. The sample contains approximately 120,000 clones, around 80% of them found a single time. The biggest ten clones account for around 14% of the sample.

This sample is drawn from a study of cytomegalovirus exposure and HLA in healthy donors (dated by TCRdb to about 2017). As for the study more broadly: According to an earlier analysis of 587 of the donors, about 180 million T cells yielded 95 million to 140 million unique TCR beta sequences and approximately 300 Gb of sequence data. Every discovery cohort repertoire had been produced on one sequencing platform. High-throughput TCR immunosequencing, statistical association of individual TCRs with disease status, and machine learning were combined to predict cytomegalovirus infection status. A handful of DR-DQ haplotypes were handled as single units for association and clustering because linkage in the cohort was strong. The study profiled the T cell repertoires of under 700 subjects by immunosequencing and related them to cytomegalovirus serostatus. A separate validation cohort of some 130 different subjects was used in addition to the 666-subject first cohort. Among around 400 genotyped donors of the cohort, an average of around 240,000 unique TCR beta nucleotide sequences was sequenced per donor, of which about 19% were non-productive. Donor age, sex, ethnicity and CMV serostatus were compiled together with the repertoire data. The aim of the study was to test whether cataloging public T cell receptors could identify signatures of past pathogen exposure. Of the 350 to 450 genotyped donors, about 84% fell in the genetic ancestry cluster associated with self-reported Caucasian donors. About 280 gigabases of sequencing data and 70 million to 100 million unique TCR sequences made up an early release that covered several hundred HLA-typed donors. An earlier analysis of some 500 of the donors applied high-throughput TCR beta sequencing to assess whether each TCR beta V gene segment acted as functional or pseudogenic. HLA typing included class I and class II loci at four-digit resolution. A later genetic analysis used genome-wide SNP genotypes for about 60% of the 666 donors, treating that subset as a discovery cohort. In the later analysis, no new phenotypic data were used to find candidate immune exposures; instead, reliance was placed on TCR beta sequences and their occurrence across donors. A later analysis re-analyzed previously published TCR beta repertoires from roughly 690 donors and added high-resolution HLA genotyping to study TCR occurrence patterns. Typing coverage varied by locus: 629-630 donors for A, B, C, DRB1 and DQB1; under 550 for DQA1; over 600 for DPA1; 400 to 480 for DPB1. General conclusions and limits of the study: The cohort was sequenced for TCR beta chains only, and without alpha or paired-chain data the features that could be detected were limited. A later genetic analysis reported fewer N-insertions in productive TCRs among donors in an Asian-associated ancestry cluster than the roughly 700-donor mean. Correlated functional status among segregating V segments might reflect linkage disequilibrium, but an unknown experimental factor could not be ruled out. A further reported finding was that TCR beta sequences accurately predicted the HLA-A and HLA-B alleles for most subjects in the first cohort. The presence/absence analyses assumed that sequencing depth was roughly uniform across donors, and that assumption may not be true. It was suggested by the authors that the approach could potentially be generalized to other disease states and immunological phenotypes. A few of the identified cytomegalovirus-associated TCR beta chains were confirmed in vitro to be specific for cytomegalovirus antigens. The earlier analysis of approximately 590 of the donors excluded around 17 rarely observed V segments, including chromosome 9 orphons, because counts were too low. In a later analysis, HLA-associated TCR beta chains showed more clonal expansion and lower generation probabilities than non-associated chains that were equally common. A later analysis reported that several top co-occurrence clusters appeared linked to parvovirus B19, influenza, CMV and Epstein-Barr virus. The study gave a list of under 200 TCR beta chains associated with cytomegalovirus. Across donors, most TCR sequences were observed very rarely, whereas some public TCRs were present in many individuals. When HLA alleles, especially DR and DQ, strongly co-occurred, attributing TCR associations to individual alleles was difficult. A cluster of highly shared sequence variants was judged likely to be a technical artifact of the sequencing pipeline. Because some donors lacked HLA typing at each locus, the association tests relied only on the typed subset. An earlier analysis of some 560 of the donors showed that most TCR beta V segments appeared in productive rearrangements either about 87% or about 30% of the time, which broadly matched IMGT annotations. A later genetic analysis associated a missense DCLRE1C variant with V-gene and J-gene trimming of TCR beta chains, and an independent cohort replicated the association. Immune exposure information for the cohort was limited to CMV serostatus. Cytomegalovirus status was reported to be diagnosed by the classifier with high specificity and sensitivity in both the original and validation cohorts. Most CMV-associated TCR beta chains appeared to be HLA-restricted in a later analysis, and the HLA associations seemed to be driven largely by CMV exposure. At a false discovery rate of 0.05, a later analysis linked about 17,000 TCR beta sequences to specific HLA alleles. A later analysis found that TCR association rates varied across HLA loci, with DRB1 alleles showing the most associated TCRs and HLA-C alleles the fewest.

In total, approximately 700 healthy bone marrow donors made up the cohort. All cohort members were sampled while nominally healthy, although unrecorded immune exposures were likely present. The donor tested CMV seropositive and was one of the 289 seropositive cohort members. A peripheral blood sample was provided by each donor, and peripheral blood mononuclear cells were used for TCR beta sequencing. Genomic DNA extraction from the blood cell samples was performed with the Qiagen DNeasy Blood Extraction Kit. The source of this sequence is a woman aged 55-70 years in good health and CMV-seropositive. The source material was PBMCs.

The DNA reads as follows: TGTGCCAGCAGTTTGGCACAGGGAGGGCCCACAGATACGCAGTATTTT. The encoded protein is CASSLAQGGPTDTQYF. The chain couples TRBV27 to TRBJ2-3; the best D guess is TRBD2, with 7 bases matching. V drops 3 bases and J drops 2 bases, leaving 15 bases in between. The CDR3 goes from the cysteine to the phenylalanine over 16 residues. Solely the CDR3 DNA is kept, with 48 bases framed from the first base. The germline V gene encodes CDR1 MNHEY and CDR2 SMNVEV (reference sequence).